This passage covers 19 T cell receptor beta chains from one sample sequenced in a study of T cells after yellow fever vaccination. MiXCR was run by TCRdb on the 5' RACE reads, yielding one entry per CDR3 protein. The sample carries hundreds of thousands of distinct CDR3 sequences, approximately 13% recorded once. The sample in question was PBMCs, obtained on the day of the yellow fever booster vaccination. Receptors were obtained from a man younger than 45 who received the YFV17D yellow fever vaccine.

This clonotype has just a few counts. The V gene is TRBV20-1, the J gene TRBJ2-7; 10 bases are shared with TRBD1. The CDR3 consists of 17 residues. Germline loops: CDR1 DFQATT, CDR2 SNEGSKA (reference sequence). The V gene end was trimmed by 0 bases and the J gene end by 2 bases; junction bases not matched to a gene: 10. In nucleotides, the CDR3 is TGCAGTGCTAGAGATCTGGGGTCGGGACAGGGGCCCTACGAGCAGTACTTC. Translation gives CSARDLGSGQGPYEQYF.

The rearrangement uses TRBV7-2 and TRBJ2-7; 9 nucleotides agree with TRBD1. Germline CDR1 reads SGHTA; CDR2 reads FQGNSA. V shed 1 base and J 6 bases; nucleotides not matched to a gene: 7. The CDR3 has 15 amino acids. The DNA of the CDR3 is TGTGCCAGCAGCTTAGTTGGGACAGGGCGAGTCGAGCAGTACTTC. Translation gives CASSLVGTGRVEQYF.

This clonotype was counted between two and nine times. The V and J genes are TRBV6-2 or TRBV6-3 and TRBJ1-1; D is unclear. V lost 0 bases to trimming and J lost 4 bases, with 9 bases between them. Germline values: CDR1 MNHEY, CDR2 SVGEGT. The CDR3 is 14 residues long. CDR3: CASSYSLLGTEAFF. The CDR3 DNA reads as TGTGCCAGCAGTTACTCTCTCCTGGGCACTGAAGCTTTCTTT.

This sequence joins TRBV28 and TRBJ2-7; D is ambiguous. Germline V gene lookup returns CDR1 MDHEN and CDR2 SYDVKM. This CDR3 region has 13 residues. V was trimmed by 7 bases and J by 3 bases, leaving 13 bases between them. The CDR3: CASTVGLDYEQYF. The CDR3 DNA follows: TGTGCCAGCACTGTGGGTCTTGACTACGAGCAGTACTTC.

The chain combines TRBV20-1 with TRBJ2-2, with D perhaps TRBD1 (6 bases). V lost 6 bases to trimming and J lost 5 bases, with 10 bases between them. The CDR3 contains 12 residues. Germline loops: CDR1 DFQATT, CDR2 SNEGSKA (reference sequence). The CDR3 coding sequence is TGCAGTGCACTCACAGGGACCGGGGAGCTGTTTTTT. Encoded protein: CSALTGTGELFF.

The V gene is TRBV7-9, the J gene TRBJ1-5; D is perhaps TRBD1 (5 bases). This CDR3 has 14 amino acids. Germline V gene data show CDR1 as SEHNR and CDR2 as FQNEAQ (reference sequence). The V and J ends lost 3 bases and 1 base respectively, with 7 bases between them. CDR3 nucleotides: TGTGCCAGCAGCTTCGGACAAAGCAATCAGCCCCAGCATTTT. Its translation is CASSFGQSNQPQHF.

This clonotype was observed a handful of times. The CDR3 DNA is TGCAGCGTTGAGCTCTCCCAGAAGAAACTGTTTTTT. Its translation: CSVELSQKKLFF. The V gene is TRBV29-1, the J gene TRBJ1-4; D unclear. CDR3 length: 12 residues. Trimming left V 3 bases short and J 11 bases short, with 13 bases between. Per the germline V gene, CDR1 is SQVTM and CDR2 is ANQGSEA.

This clonotype was found a few times. This chain connects TRBV25-1 to TRBJ2-7, with no clear D. The V and J ends lost 0 bases and 4 bases respectively, with 16 bases between them. Germline CDR1 is MGHDK and CDR2 is SYGVNS. The CDR3 covers 16 residues. DNA for the CDR3: TGTGCCAGCAGTGAATATTTCCCCAGTAGATTTTACGAGCAGTACTTC. Translation: CASSEYFPSRFYEQYF.

The genes are TRBV24-1 and TRBJ2-2, with D uncertain. This CDR3 comprises 15 residues. CDR1 is KGHDR and CDR2 is SFDVKD in the germline V gene. Trimming took off 6 bases at V and 1 base at J, with 11 bases between the two ends. CDR3 sequence reads: CATSKVTGNTGELFF. The CDR3 nucleotides read TGTGCCACCAGTAAAGTTACGGGGAACACCGGGGAGCTGTTTTTT.

The rearrangement joins TRBV15 to TRBJ2-1; D is unclear. Looked up from germline, CDR1 is LNHNV and CDR2 is YYDKDF (reference sequence). This CDR3 is built from 15 residues. The germline V and J ends were trimmed by 1 base and 0 bases, with 7 bases remaining between them. The CDR3 DNA follows: TGTGCCACCAGCAGAGGCAGGAGCTCCTACAATGAGCAGTTCTTC. Residues: CATSRGRSSYNEQFF.

J is TRBJ2-5 and V is TRBV9, with 15 bases aligning to TRBD2. The V segment lost 2 bases and the J segment 5 bases; nucleotides outside the gene matches: 10. Looked up from germline, CDR1 is SGDLS and CDR2 is YYNGEE. This CDR3 has 18 residues. The CDR3 DNA sequence: TGTGCCAGCAGCGTGGGGACTAGCGGGAGGTGGGGGAAGGAGACCCAGTACTTC. Protein: CASSVGTSGRWGKETQYF.

V gene TRBV27 combines with J gene TRBJ2-2; 9 nucleotides match TRBD1. J lost 6 bases, V lost 8 bases, and 16 bases had no gene match. Germline assignment: CDR1 MNHEY and CDR2 SMNVEV (reference sequence). This CDR3 region has 17 residues. CDR3 protein: CASGKQGARFLSGELFF. The CDR3 nucleotides are TGTGCCAGCGGCAAACAGGGGGCGCGTTTCTTGTCCGGGGAGCTGTTTTTT.

This clonotype was counted a single time. J is TRBJ1-2 and V is TRBV5-5, with 7 bases aligning to TRBD1. The CDR3 contains 16 residues. Trimming at V came to 3 bases and at J to 5 bases, leaving 13 bases not matched to a gene. Germline CDR1 reads SGHKS; CDR2 reads YYEKEE (reference sequence). This CDR3 is CASSSQKDRTAYGYTF. DNA for the CDR3: TGTGCCAGCAGCTCCCAAAAGGACAGGACAGCGTATGGCTACACCTTC.

This clonotype was recorded many times. The CDR3 nucleotides are TGCGCCAGCAGTGGGACTAGCGGGAGGCTAGATACGCAGTATTTT. Translating it yields CASSGTSGRLDTQYF. The chain employs TRBV10-2 and TRBJ2-3, with 14 bases that match TRBD2. The V and J ends lost 4 bases and 5 bases, in that order; junction bases with no gene match: 2. This CDR3 has 15 amino acids. Per germline, CDR1 WSHSY and CDR2 SAAADI.

This rearrangement joins TRBV7-2 to TRBJ2-3, with TRBD2 matching 7 bases. Per germline, CDR1 SGHTA and CDR2 FQGNSA. V was clipped by 2 bases and J by 6 bases; unmatched bases: 14. There are 17 residues in the CDR3. The CDR3, as DNA: TGTGCCAGCAGCTTACCTCCGCGACTAGCCGTTGAGGATACGCAGTATTTT. Translating gives CASSLPPRLAVEDTQYF.

In its sample, this clonotype was seen a few times. V is TRBV7-6 and J is TRBJ2-1, with 7 bases aligning to TRBD2. Trimming took 8 bases from V and 2 from J; bases not matched to a gene: 6. The CDR3 consists of 14 residues. CDR1 is SGHVS and CDR2 is FNYEAQ in the germline V gene. The CDR3 DNA is TGTGCCAGCGTTAGCGGGCTCGCCTACAATGAGCAGTTCTTC. Translating it yields CASVSGLAYNEQFF.

This clonotype was seen at least ten times. The chain joins TRBV7-2 to TRBJ2-2; TRBD1 or TRBD2 may be the D gene (5 bases each). Trimming pared 5 bases from V and 4 bases from J, leaving 8 bases between. Germline CDR1 reads SGHTA; CDR2 reads FQGNSA. This CDR3 is built from 13 residues. CDR3: CASSGTLTGELFF. The CDR3 bases are TGTGCCAGCAGCGGGACCCTCACCGGGGAGCTGTTTTTT.

The table lists this clonotype with many counts. The chain has TRBV20-1 and TRBJ2-1; either TRBD1 or TRBD2 may supply D (6 bases each). V lost 6 bases, J lost 10 bases, and 13 bases lay in between. The CDR3 runs to 11 residues. Germline V lookup: CDR1 DFQATT, CDR2 SNEGSKA (reference sequence). The CDR3 here is CSAGGPREQFF. CDR3 sequence (DNA): TGCAGTGCGGGGGGCCCCCGGGAGCAGTTCTTC.

This clonotype was seen more than once but under ten times. The rearrangement links TRBV5-8 to TRBJ1-5, with no clear D. Germline V gene lookup returns CDR1 SGHTS and CDR2 YDEGEE. Between the trimmed V and J ends, which lost 0 bases and 0 bases, there was a span of 7 bases. The CDR3 is 15 residues long. CDR3 region: CASSLGGFSNQPQHF. CDR3 coding DNA: TGTGCCAGCAGCTTGGGAGGGTTTAGCAATCAGCCCCAGCATTTT.